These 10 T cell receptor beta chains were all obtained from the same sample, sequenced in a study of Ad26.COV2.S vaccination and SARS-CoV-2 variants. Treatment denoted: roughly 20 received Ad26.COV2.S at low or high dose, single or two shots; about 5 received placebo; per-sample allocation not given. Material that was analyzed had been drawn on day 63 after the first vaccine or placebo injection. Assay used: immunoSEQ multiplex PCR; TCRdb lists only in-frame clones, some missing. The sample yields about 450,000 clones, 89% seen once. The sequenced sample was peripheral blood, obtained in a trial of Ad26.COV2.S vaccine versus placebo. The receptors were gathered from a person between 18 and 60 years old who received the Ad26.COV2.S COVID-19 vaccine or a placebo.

The CDR3 here is CASSFGARMNTEAFF. CDR3 in DNA: TGTGCCAGCAGCTTCGGGGCTCGAATGAACACTGAAGCTTTCTTT. The chain has TRBV7-2 and TRBJ1-1; D perhaps matches TRBD1 (5 bases). The CDR3 length is 15 residues. V lost 3 bases to trimming and J lost 0 bases, with 11 bases between them. The V gene's germline CDR1 is SGHTA and CDR2 FQGNSA.

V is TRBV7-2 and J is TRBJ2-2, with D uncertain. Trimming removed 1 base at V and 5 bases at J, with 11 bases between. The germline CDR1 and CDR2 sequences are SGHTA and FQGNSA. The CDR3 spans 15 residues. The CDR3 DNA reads TGTGCCAGCAGCTTAGAGAACGGTGCAACCGGGGAGCTGTTTTTT. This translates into CASSLENGATGELFF.

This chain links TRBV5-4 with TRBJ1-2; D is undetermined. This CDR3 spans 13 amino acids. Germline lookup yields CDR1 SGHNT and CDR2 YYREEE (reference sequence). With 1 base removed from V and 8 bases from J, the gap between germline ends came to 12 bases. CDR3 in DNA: TGTGCCAGCAGCTTGTCGGGATATTGGGGCTACACCTTC. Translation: CASSLSGYWGYTF.

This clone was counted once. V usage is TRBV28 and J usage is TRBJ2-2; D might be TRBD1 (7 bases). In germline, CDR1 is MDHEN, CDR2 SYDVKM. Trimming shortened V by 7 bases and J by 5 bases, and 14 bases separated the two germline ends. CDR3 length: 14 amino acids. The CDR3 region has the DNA TGTGCCAGCAATGCCCAGGGGGGTACCGGGGAGCTGTTTTTT. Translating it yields CASNAQGGTGELFF.

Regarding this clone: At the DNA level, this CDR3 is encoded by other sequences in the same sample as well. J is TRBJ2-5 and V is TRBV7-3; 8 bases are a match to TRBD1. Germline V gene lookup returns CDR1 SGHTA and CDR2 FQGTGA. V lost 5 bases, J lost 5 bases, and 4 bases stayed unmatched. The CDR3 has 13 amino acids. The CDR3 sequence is CASSLDREETQYF. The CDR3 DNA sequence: TGTGCCAGCAGCCTGGACAGGGAGGAGACCCAGTACTTC. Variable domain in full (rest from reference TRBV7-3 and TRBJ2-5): GAGVSQTPSNKVTEKGKYVELRCDPISGHTALYWYRQSLGQGPEFLIYFQGTGAADDSGLPNDRFFAVRPEGSVSTLKIQRTERGDSAVYLCASSLDREETQYFGPGTRLLVL.

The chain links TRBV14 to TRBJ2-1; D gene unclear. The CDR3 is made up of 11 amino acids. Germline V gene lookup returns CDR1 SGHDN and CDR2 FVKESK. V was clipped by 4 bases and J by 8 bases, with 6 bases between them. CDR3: CASSRVYEQFF. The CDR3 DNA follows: TGTGCCAGCAGCCGGGTTTATGAGCAGTTCTTC. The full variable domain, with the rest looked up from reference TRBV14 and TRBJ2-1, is EAGVTQFPSHSVIEKGQTVTLRCDPISGHDNLYWYRRVMGKEIKFLLHFVKESKQDESGMPNNRFLAERTGGTYSTLKVQPAELEDSGVYFCASSRVYEQFFGPGTRLTVL.

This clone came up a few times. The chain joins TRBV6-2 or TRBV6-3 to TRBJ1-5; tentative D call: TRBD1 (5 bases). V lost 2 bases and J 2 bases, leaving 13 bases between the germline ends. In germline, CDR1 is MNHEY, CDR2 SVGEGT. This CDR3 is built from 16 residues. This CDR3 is CASSYPRRGGNQPQHF. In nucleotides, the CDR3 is TGTGCCAGCAGTTACCCCCGGAGAGGGGGCAATCAGCCCCAGCATTTT.

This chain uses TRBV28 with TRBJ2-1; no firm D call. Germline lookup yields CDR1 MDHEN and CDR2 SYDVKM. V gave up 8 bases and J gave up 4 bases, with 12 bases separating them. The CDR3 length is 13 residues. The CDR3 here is CASGNYVYNEQFF. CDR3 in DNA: TGTGCCAGCGGAAACTATGTTTACAATGAGCAGTTCTTC.

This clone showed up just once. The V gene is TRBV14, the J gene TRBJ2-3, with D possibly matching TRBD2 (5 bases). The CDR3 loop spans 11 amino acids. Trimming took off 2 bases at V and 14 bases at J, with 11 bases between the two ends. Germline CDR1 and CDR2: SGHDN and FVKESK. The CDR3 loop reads CASSQTRVLYF. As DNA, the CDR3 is TGTGCCAGCAGCCAAACGCGGGTGCTGTATTTT.

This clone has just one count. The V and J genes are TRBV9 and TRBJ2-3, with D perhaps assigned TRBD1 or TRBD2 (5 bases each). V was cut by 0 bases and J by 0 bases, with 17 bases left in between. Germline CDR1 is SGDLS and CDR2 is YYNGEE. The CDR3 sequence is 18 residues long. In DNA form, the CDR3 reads TGTGCCAGCAGCGTAGGGGGTCGGGGCGGGTCTAGCACAGATACGCAGTATTTT. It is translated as CASSVGGRGGSSTDTQYF.